This is a list of T cell receptor beta chains from one sample in a study of blood T cell repertoires in COVID-19. Assay: immunoSEQ multiplex PCR; the TCRdb copy retains only in-frame clones and omits some. In the table there are over 130,000 clones, about 87% of which are singletons. Sequencing was performed on peripheral blood. The receptors here all came from a woman of 80 years or more with acute or convalescent COVID-19. CDR3s include the opening cysteine and the closing phenylalanine or tryptophan. The order of the fields is V gene, clone size, CDR3 protein. Some rows have no size entry. The others give once, few or many, or a class for an expanded clone.

V: TRBV7-2; size: -; CDR3: CASSTQQGATRGEQFF
V: TRBV11-2; size: -; CDR3: CASSTDRGGETQYF
V: TRBV5-1; size: -; CDR3: CASSLDSYGYTF
V: TRBV10-2; size: -; CDR3: CATKGDIDGYTF
V: TRBV30; size: -; CDR3: CAWSAFRTAAFF
V: TRBV9; size: -; CDR3: CASSERAGQGIDTQYF
V: TRBV15; size: -; CDR3: CATSRDPTGTNQPQHF
V: TRBV6-6; size: -; CDR3: CASTLGGGTGGSPLHF
V: TRBV5-1; size: once; CDR3: CASSLIPRADYGYTF
V: TRBV20-1; size: -; CDR3: CSASIGGKTYNEQFF
V: TRBV5-1; size: -; CDR3: CASSWGDVGYNEQFF
V: TRBV5-1; size: -; CDR3: CASSLGQGIVETQYF
V: TRBV14; size: -; CDR3: CASSLGAADYGYTF
V: TRBV2; size: -; CDR3: CASSEESGVGSPLHF
V: TRBV10-3; size: -; CDR3: CAISRQGSYGYTF
V: TRBV19; size: -; CDR3: CASSNTGARATQYF
V: TRBV6-4; size: -; CDR3: CASSRSGSYNSPLHF
V: TRBV7-2; size: -; CDR3: CASSFRQGYEQYF
V: TRBV24-1; size: once; CDR3: CATSDLITGGGGYGYTF
V: TRBV6-1; size: once; CDR3: CASSEILSGANVLTF
V: TRBV5-1; size: -; CDR3: CASSLSFNEQFF
V: TRBV5-1; size: -; CDR3: CASRLVVSNTEAFF
V: TRBV11-2; size: -; CDR3: CASSLGQIPTGELFF